This entry describes one T cell receptor (beta chain). Its antigen is as yet unknown. This sample stems from a study of T cells after yellow fever vaccination. Study-level points and caveats: Booster sampling recovered most clones from primary vaccination (roughly 97% CD4, approximately 90% CD8).

The study made its TCR cDNA through 5'RACE template switching. That step introduced a universal primer site along with UMIs. TCRdb fed the 5' RACE reads into MiXCR, producing one record per CDR3 protein. The profile shows approximately 550,000 distinct CDR3 sequences, under 25% of them singletons. The sequence was collected from a young man who received the YFV17D yellow fever vaccine. The sample consisted of PBMCs, taken 15 days after the yellow fever booster vaccination.

CDR3 residues: CASSPQQGELFF. The CDR3, as DNA: TGCGCCAGCAGCCCCCAACAGGGGGAGCTGTTTTTT. The chain employs TRBV4-3 and TRBJ2-2; D remains unclear. V was trimmed by 4 bases and J by 8 bases, leaving 8 bases between them. The germline V gene encodes CDR1 LGHNA and CDR2 YSLEER. CDR3 length equals 12 residues.